The clone carrying this T cell receptor (beta chain) was recorded a few times. A second PCR of roughly 6 to 12 cycles used a sample-barcoded 5' primer and a J-beta primer mix. TCRdb itself ran the 5' RACE reads through MiXCR, one entry per CDR3 protein. There are 1.5 million to 2 million distinct CDR3 sequences in the sample; more than 35% occur only once, and roughly 23% lies in the top ten. This specimen comes from a study of blood T cells in healthy people across ages. The CDR3 extends over 17 amino acids. Germline V gives CDR1 SEHNR, CDR2 FQNEAQ (reference sequence). Trimming stripped 7 bases from V and 6 bases from J, with 26 bases between.

Specimen: blood. This sequence originates from a human donor in good health. The chain carries TRBV7-9 and TRBJ2-3; D perhaps matches TRBD1 (8 bases). Here the CDR3 reads CASTETGGTGGADTQYF. The CDR3 bases are TGTGCCAGCACTGAAACAGGCGGAACAGGGGGGGCCGATACGCAGTATTTT.